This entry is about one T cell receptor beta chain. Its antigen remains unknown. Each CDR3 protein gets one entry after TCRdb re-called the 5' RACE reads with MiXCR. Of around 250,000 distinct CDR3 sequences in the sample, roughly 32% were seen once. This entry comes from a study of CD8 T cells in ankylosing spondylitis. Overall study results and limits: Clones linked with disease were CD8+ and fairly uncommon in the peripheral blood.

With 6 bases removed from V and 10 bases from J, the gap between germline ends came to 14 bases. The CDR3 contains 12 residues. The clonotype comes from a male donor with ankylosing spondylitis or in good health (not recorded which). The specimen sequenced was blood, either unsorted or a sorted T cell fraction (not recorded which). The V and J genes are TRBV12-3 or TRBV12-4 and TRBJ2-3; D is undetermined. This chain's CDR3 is CASSTNIRPQYF. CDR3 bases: TGTGCCAGCAGCACGAACATTCGCCCGCAGTATTTT.